This T cell receptor (beta chain) is from a study of blood T cell repertoires in COVID-19 (TCRdb year 2020). For the wider study: Collaborator samples came from the United States, Italy and Spain and covered acute and convalescent phases of COVID-19. The repertoires were released in a freely available public database intended as a resource for research on the immune response to SARS-CoV-2. Deeply sampled blood TCRbeta repertoires from subjects exposed to, actively infected with, or recovered from COVID-19 were included in the dataset. Samples came from the ongoing ImmuneRACE study (first 160 participants) plus 1,254 subjects from 6 global collaborators. The prospective study material was composed of cDNA or gDNA derived from T cells, B-cell-depleted T cells, or PBMCs. Where available, HLA class I and class II types were taken from metadata supplied by the sample provider and were not determined by assay-based typing. A de-identified subject ID, COVID-19 status, age in years and sex were almost always included in the sample metadata.

The collaborating institutions used their own protocols to collect whole blood in K2EDTA tubes. For TCRbeta analysis, collaborators shipped samples as frozen whole blood, isolated PBMCs, or DNA extracted from either of those sample types. Spanning cysteine to phenylalanine, the CDR3 consists of 15 amino acids. Only CDR3 DNA is held: 45 bases, read in frame from base 1. V was cut back by 0 bases and J by 4 bases, leaving a gap of 11 bases between them. The germline V gene specifies SGDLS as CDR1 and YYNGEE as CDR2. TCRbeta CDR3 regions were amplified from genomic DNA using the immunoSEQ Assay, a bias-controlled multiplex PCR. Concerning the study's data processing: Within the assay, amplification of reference gene primers was used to estimate how many nucleated cells each sample contained. To quantify the absolute abundance of each unique TCRbeta CDR3 rearrangement, sequence reads were collapsed and filtered. For each sample, productive Simpson clonality was calculated as the square root of Simpson's diversity index across productive rearrangements. TCRdb holds this immuneACCESS table with in-frame rearrangements only. Some clones are missing; in checked studies, unresolved V genes explain under half, and the rest has no known cause. That table furnishes V, J and clone size, whereas the DNA furnished D and trimming. The sample records over 350,000 clones, approximately 90% of which are singletons. Clones ranked in the top ten supply 4.3% of the sample.

Here is what the overall study found, with its caveats: The quantity of clinical and demographic metadata differed by source and by participant and was supplied without curation.

As to this clone: Its antigen specificity is not known. No qualities accompany the bases; no much larger clone lies one base away.

This TCR was recovered from a woman aged 25-40 years with acute or convalescent COVID-19. The sample comprised peripheral blood. The chain links TRBV9 with TRBJ1-5; no D segment can be confidently identified. The CDR3 protein: CASSVGSEPNQPQHF. Read as DNA, the sequence is TGTGCCAGCAGCGTAGGGTCCGAGCCTAATCAGCCCCAGCATTTT. With all but the CDR3 taken from the reference TRBV9 and TRBJ1-5 genes, the full variable domain is: DSGVTQTPKHLITATGQRVTLRCSPRSGDLSVYWYQQSLDQGLQFLIQYYNGEERAKGNILERFSAQQFPDLHSELNLSSLELGDSALYFCASSVGSEPNQPQHFGDGTRLSIL.